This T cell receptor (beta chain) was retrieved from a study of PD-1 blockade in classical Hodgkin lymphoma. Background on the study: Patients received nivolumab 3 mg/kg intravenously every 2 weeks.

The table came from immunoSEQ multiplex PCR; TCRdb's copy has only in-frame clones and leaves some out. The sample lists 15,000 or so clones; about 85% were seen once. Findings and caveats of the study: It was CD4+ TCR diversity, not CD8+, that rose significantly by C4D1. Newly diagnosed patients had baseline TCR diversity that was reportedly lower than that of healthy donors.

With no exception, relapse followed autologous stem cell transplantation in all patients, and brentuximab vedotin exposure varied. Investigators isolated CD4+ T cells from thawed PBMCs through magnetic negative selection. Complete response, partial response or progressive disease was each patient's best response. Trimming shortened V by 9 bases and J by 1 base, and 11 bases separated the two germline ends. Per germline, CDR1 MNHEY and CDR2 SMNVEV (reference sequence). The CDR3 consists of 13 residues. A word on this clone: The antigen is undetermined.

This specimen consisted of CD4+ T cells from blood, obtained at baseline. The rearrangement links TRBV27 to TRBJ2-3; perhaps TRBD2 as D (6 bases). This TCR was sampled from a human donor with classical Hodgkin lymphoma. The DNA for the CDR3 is TGTGCCAGTCGGGGGAGTGGCACAGATACGCAGTATTTT. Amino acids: CASRGSGTDTQYF.